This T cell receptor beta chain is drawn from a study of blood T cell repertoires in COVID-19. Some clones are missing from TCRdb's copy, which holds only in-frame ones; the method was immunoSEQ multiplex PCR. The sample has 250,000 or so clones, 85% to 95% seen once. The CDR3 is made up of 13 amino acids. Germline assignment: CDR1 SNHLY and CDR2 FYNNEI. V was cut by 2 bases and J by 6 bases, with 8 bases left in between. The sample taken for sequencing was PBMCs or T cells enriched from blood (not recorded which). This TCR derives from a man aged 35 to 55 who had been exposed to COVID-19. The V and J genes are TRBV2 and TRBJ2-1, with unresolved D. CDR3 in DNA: TGTGCCAGCAGTGAATCCGTCCCCAATGAGCAGTTCTTC. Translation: CASSESVPNEQFF.